A selection of T cell receptor beta chains follows, all from one sample in a study of neoadjuvant nivolumab and ipilimumab in lung cancer. Profiled with immunoSEQ multiplex PCR; TCRdb holds only in-frame clones, not every one. The sample consists of 7,500 to 9,000 clones, around 79% of them appearing once. The specimen comprised adjacent normal lung tissue, sampled after neoadjuvant nivolumab, alone or with ipilimumab, at or shortly before surgery. The source is an adult with non-small cell lung cancer. The CDR3 runs from the conserved cysteine through the conserved F or W. Fields, in order: V gene, D gene, clone size, J gene, CDR3 DNA, CDR3 protein. A D gene is named only where the DNA matches it firmly. Some rows have no size entry. The others give once, few or many, or a class for an expanded clone.

>TRBV7-3|NA|few|TRBJ2-2
TGTGCCAGCAGCTGGACAGCGAACACCGGGGAGCTGTTTTTT
CASSWTANTGELFF
>TRBV11-1|TRBD1|NA|TRBJ2-2
TGTGCCAGCAGCCGACAGGGAGACACCGGGGAGCTGTTTTTT
CASSRQGDTGELFF
>TRBV30|TRBD1|NA|TRBJ2-7
TGTGCCTGGTTAAGGGGGCAGTCTGAGCAGTACTTC
CAWLRGQSEQYF
>TRBV6-6|NA|few|TRBJ1-2
TGTGCCAGCAGGAAGGAGATAGGGAATGGCTACACCTTC
CASRKEIGNGYTF
>TRBV10-3|TRBD1|NA|TRBJ2-3
TGTGCCATCAGTATGGGGACAGGTTATCCAGATACGCAGTATTTT
CAISMGTGYPDTQYF
>TRBV7-9|NA|NA|TRBJ2-7
TGTGCCAGCACTAAAATGGAGGGGGTTGAAAACGAGCAGTACTTC
CASTKMEGVENEQYF
>TRBV10-2|NA|NA|TRBJ1-2
TGCGCCAGCAGTGAGTTACCGATTGACTATGGCTACACCTTC
CASSELPIDYGYTF
>TRBV5-5|NA|NA|TRBJ2-7
TGTGCCAGCAGCTTTGGACTATTCTACGAGCAGTACTTC
CASSFGLFYEQYF
>TRBV5-1|TRBD1|NA|TRBJ1-2
TGCGCCAGCAGCTTGGATTGGGACAGTTCTATCTATGGCTACACCTTC
CASSLDWDSSIYGYTF
>TRBV6-6|NA|NA|TRBJ1-6
TGTGCCAGCAGTGGCCCCCTATTTTCAAAGCCCCTCCACTTT
CASSGPLFSKPLHF
>TRBV10-3|NA|NA|TRBJ2-7
TGTGCCATCAGTGGGGTTGGGGGAATGAGAGAGCAGTACTTC
CAISGVGGMREQYF
>TRBV14|NA|NA|TRBJ2-7
TGTGCCAGCAGCCGAGGGGGGACCCCTGAACAGTACTTC
CASSRGGTPEQYF
>TRBV7-9|TRBD2|NA|TRBJ2-7
TGTGCCAGCAGCTCCCCTCGTGGCGGGGGGGTTTACGAGCAGTACTTC
CASSSPRGGGVYEQYF
>TRBV4-1|TRBD1|NA|TRBJ1-3
TGCGCCAGCAGTCGACAGGGCCCTGGAAACACCATATATTTT
CASSRQGPGNTIYF
>TRBV5-4|TRBD2|NA|TRBJ2-1
TGTGCCAGCAGAGCGGGGATGGATGAGCAGTTCTTC
CASRAGMDEQFF
>TRBV5-4|NA|once|TRBJ2-1
TGTGCCAGCAGCCTCGACCTAAGCTCCTACAATGAGCAGTTCTTC
CASSLDLSSYNEQFF
>TRBV5-1|NA|hyperexpanded|TRBJ2-3
TGCGCCAGCAAGGACTCAGATACGCAGTATTTT
CASKDSDTQYF
>TRBV5-1|TRBD1|once|TRBJ2-1
TGCGCCAGCAGCGCCCCCCCCCGGGACAGGGCGAGGAATGAGCAGTTCTTC
CASSAPPRDRARNEQFF
>TRBV5-1|TRBD1|once|TRBJ1-1
TGCGCCAGCAGCCTTACGGGACAGGGGGCGCGCACTGAAGCTTTCTTT
CASSLTGQGARTEAFF
>TRBV5-4|TRBD2|NA|TRBJ2-1
TGTGCCAGCAGCTTGTTTCGGTCTAGCGGGGGGAATGAGCAGTTCTTC
CASSLFRSSGGNEQFF
>TRBV7-9|NA|NA|TRBJ2-7
TGTGCCAGCAGCTTAGCTCGACTAGATATCTACGAGCAGTACTTC
CASSLARLDIYEQYF